This T cell receptor beta chain was observed in a study of T cells after yellow fever vaccination (dated by TCRdb to about 2019). Regarding the complete study: The SMART-Seq v4 Ultra Low Input RNA kit was used to prepare libraries from fractions with low cell numbers. To track T-cell clones before and after primary and booster YFV17D yellow fever vaccination, bulk TCR alpha and beta repertoires were sequenced longitudinally. The cohort comprised two healthy male donors, one aged 18 to 29 and one aged 30 to 40 years. Blood was drawn at multiple timepoints before and after primary and secondary immunization, with bulk PBMC replicates and cell subsets isolated. Results the study describes overall, beyond this receptor: Only two donors were included in the study, so the extent to which the findings can be generalized is limited. A small share of clonotypes was detected in both CD4 and CD8 compartments, with the overlap likely arising from convergent recombination. Compared with the primary T-cell response, the secondary T-cell response was faster but weaker, reaching its peak on day 5 rather than on day 15. After the booster, most of the clones that had expanded following primary vaccination were detected again (approximately 96% of CD4 and 80% to 90% of CD8), which suggests that memory was broadly maintained. Because abundant contaminating clonotypes from the bulk population could be contained in FACS-sorted repertoires, computational filtering was required.

Synthesis of TCR cDNA relied on 5'RACE template switching, a step that introduced a universal primer site along with unique molecular identifiers. cDNA synthesis was primed from both the TCR alpha and TCR beta constant segments. Library amplification used two PCR steps, and the second PCR step added sample barcodes and sequencing adapters. Libraries were sequenced on Illumina HiSeq 2500 (2x100 bp) or NovaSeq (2x150 bp). As for how the authors treated the data: Demultiplexing of reads and collapsing into UMI consensus sequences were performed with MIGEC, and V(D)J alignment was carried out with MiXCR. Vaccine-responding clonotypes were defined with edgeR using replicate PBMC samples, requiring FDR below 0.01 and a log2 fold change above 5 up to day 15. CD4 or CD8 identity was assigned to each bulk clonotype according to whether the clonotype was present at higher abundance in the sequenced CD4 repertoire or the sequenced CD8 repertoire. Through fastp at Q25 and MiXCR, TCRdb rebuilt clones from the public reads, retaining in-frame beta chains. Merged by CDR3 protein, the rows form single entries marked with the most common genes and DNA. Here the V and J calls rest on TCRdb's processing, not on the authors' analysis. The sample table records about 400,000 distinct CDR3 sequences; approximately 6% of these occur just once. Jointly, the top ten make up roughly 15% of the sample.

The germline V gene encodes CDR1 SGHKS and CDR2 YYEKEE (reference sequence). The CDR3 holds 17 amino acids from the cysteine to the phenylalanine. Only CDR3 DNA remains: 51 bases, in frame from the first base. Trimming takes 5 bases from V and 2 bases from J, and the germline ends sit 19 bases apart. The treatment or condition label, as the study defines it: live attenuated yellow fever vaccine strain. At every blood-draw timepoint, two biological replicates of bulk PBMCs were collected. PBMCs were isolated from peripheral blood using a standard Ficoll-Paque protocol. TriZol was used to extract RNA from bulk PBMCs, from CD4 and CD8 fractions, and from dextramer-positive and dextramer-negative fractions. A word on this clonotype: Which antigen it targets is not known. No quality values exist for individual bases; no much larger clone is one base distant.

The specimen was PBMCs, collected 5 days after the yellow fever booster vaccination. Recombination connected TRBV5-5 to TRBJ2-2; the D gene assignment is perhaps TRBD1 or TRBD2, with each matching 5 bases. This TCR came from a man younger than 40 who received the YFV17D yellow fever vaccine. CDR3 reads: CASRFTEGRVNTGELFF. The bases are TGTGCCAGCAGGTTCACAGAGGGCAGGGTAAACACCGGGGAGCTGTTTTTT.